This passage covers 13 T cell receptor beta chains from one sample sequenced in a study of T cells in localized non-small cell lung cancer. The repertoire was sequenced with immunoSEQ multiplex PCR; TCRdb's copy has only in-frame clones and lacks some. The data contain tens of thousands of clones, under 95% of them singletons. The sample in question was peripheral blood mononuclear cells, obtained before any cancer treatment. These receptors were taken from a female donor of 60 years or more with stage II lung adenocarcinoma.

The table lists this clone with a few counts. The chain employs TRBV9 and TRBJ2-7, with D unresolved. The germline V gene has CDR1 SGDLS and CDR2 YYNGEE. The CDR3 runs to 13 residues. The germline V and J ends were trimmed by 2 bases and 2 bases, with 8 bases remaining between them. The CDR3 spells CASSVAPAYEQYF. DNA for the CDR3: TGTGCCAGCAGCGTGGCGCCAGCCTACGAGCAGTACTTC. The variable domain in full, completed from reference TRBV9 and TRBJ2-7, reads DSGVTQTPKHLITATGQRVTLRCSPRSGDLSVYWYQQSLDQGLQFLIQYYNGEERAKGNILERFSAQQFPDLHSELNLSSLELGDSALYFCASSVAPAYEQYFGPGTRLTVT.

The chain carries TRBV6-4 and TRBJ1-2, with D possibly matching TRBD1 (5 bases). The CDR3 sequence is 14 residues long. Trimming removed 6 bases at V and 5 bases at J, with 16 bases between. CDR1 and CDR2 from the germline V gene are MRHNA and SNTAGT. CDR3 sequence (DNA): TGTGCCAGCAGCACTCCGACAGTGTTGTATGGCTACACCTTC. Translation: CASSTPTVLYGYTF.

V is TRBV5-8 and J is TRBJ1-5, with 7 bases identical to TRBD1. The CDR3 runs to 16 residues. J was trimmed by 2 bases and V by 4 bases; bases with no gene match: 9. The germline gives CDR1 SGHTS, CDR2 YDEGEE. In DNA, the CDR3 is TGTGCCAGCAGCAACGACAGGGCCGGAGGCAATCAGCCCCAGCATTTT. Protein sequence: CASSNDRAGGNQPQHF.

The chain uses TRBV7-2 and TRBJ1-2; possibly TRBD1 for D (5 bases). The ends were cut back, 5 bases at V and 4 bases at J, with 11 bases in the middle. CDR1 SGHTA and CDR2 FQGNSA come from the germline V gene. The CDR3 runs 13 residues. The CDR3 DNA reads TGTGCCAGCAGCCTAGGGGTGGTCTATGGCTACACCTTC. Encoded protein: CASSLGVVYGYTF.

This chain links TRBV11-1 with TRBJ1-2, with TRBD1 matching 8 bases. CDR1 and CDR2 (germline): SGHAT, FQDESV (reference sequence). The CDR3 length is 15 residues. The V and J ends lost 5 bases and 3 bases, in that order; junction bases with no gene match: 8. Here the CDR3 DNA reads TGTGCCAGCAGCGACGCCGGGACAGGCGACTATGGCTACACCTTC. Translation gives CASSDAGTGDYGYTF.

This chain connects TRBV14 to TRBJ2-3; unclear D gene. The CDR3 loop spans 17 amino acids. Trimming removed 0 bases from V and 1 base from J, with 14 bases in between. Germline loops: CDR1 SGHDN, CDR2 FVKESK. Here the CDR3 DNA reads TGTGCCAGCAGCCAAGAATCGGAGTGGTCGGGCACAGATACGCAGTATTTT. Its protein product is CASSQESEWSGTDTQYF. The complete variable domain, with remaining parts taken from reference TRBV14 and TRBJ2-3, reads EAGVTQFPSHSVIEKGQTVTLRCDPISGHDNLYWYRRVMGKEIKFLLHFVKESKQDESGMPNNRFLAERTGGTYSTLKVQPAELEDSGVYFCASSQESEWSGTDTQYFGPGTRLTVL.

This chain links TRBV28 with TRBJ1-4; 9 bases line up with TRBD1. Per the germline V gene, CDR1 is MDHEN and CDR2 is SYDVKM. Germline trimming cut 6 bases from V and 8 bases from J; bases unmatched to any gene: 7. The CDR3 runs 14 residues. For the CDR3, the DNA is TGTGCCAGCAGGCTACAGGGGGCGCTGGAAAAACTGTTTTTT. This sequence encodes CASRLQGALEKLFF.

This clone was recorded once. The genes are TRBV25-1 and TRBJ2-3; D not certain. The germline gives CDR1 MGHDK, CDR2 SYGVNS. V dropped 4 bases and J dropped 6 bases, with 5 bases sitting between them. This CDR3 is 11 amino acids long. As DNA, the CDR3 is TGTGCCAGCAGTGGTGGTGATACGCAGTATTTT. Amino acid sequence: CASSGGDTQYF.

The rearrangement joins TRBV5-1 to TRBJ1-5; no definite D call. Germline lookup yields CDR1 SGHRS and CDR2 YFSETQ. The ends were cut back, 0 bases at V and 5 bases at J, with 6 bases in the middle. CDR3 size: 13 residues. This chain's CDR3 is CASSLDVDQPQHF. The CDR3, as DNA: TGCGCCAGCAGCTTGGACGTGGATCAGCCCCAGCATTTT.

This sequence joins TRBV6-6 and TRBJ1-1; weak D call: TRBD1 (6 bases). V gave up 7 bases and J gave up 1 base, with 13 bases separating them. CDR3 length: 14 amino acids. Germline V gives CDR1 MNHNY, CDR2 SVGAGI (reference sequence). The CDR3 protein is CASTLTGANTEAFF. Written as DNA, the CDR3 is TGTGCCAGCACCTTAACGGGGGCGAACACTGAAGCTTTCTTT.

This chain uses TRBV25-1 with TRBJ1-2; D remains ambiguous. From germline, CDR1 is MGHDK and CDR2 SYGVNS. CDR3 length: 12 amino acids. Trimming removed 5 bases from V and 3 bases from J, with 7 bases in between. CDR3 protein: CASSMVHYGYTF. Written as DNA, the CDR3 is TGTGCCAGCAGTATGGTGCACTATGGCTACACCTTC.

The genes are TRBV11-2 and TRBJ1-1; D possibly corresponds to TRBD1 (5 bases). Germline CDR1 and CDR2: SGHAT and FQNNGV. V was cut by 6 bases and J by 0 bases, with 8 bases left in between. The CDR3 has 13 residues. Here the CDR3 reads CASSWGMNTEAFF. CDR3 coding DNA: TGTGCCAGCAGTTGGGGGATGAACACTGAAGCTTTCTTT. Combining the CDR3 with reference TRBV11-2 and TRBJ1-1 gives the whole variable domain EAGVAQSPRYKIIEKRQSVAFWCNPISGHATLYWYQQILGQGPKLLIQFQNNGVVDDSQLPKDRFSAERLKGVDSTLKIQPAKLEDSAVYLCASSWGMNTEAFFGQGTRLTVV.

The CDR3 nucleotides are TGTGCCAGCAGCTTAACGCCCCAGCCCCCTTTCGACAATGAGCAGTTCTTC. This gives the protein CASSLTPQPPFDNEQFF. The V call is TRBV7-3, the J call TRBJ2-1; no firm D call. With 0 bases removed from V and 5 bases from J, the gap between germline ends came to 17 bases. CDR3 size: 17 residues. Germline CDR1 SGHTA, CDR2 FQGTGA.